This TCR beta chain was captured by sequencing in a study of blood T cell repertoires in COVID-19 (dated by TCRdb to the early 2020s). About the investigation overall: The collaborator samples originated in the United States, Italy and Spain and spanned the acute and convalescent phases of COVID-19. The repertoires were released in a freely available public database meant as a resource for research on the immune response to SARS-CoV-2. A de-identified subject ID, COVID-19 status, age in years and sex were almost always included in the sample metadata. Where HLA class I and class II types were available, the types were taken from metadata supplied by the sample provider, not from assay-based typing. Samples were obtained from the ongoing ImmuneRACE study (first 160 participants) and from some 1,200 subjects provided by 6 global collaborators. Deeply sampled blood TCRbeta repertoires from subjects exposed to, actively infected with, or recovered from COVID-19 were included in the dataset. The prospective study material was composed of cDNA or gDNA derived from T cells, B-cell-depleted T cells, or PBMCs. Study-level results and caveats: How much clinical and demographic metadata was included differed by source and by participant, and the metadata was provided uncurated.

TCRbeta CDR3 regions were amplified from genomic DNA using the immunoSEQ Assay, a bias-controlled multiplex PCR. The study's own analysis went as follows. The number of nucleated cells in each sample was estimated by amplification of reference gene primers within the assay. To quantify the absolute abundance of each unique TCRbeta CDR3 rearrangement, sequence reads were collapsed and filtered. For each sample, productive Simpson clonality was calculated as the square root of Simpson's diversity index over productive rearrangements. The table comes from immuneACCESS by way of TCRdb, which keeps in-frame sequences with V and J called. Part of the clones is missing from these tables; in studies checked, under half for an unresolved V gene and the rest for unknown reasons. V and J calls and clone size come straight from that table; D and trimming were deduced from the DNA. The sample yields fewer than 400,000 clones; around 85% were counted once. The ten largest clones represent about 1.9% of the sample.

Participants in the prospective study were aged roughly 18 to 89 years, lived in 20 to 25 United States geographic areas, and enrolled through a virtual design. In the prospective study, cohorts were assigned on the basis of participant-reported clinical history obtained from a screening survey and a study questionnaire. A participant counted as exposed if, within 2 weeks of entering the study, that participant had been in contact with someone who had a PCR-confirmed or clinician-diagnosed COVID-19 case. In the prospective study, mobile phlebotomists collected whole blood, serum and a nasopharyngeal or oropharyngeal swab from each participant. Prospective study participants could optionally give additional blood draws and questionnaires over an approximately two-month period. Before DNA extraction, blood samples from the prospective study were shipped at room temperature or frozen. Via the germline V gene, CDR1 is MGHRA and CDR2 YSYEKL. V is cut back by 1 base and J by 8 bases, with 12 bases in the junction unmatched. Reading from cysteine to phenylalanine, the CDR3 counts 16 amino acids. Only CDR3 DNA remains: 48 bases, in frame from the first base.

As concerns this clone: Its target antigen remains unknown. No clone much larger than this one lies a single base away; base qualities are absent.

The sequence came from a woman aged 25-40 years who had been exposed to COVID-19. The sample comprised PBMCs or T cells enriched from blood (not recorded which). This chain joins TRBV4-1 to TRBJ1-2; TRBD1 matches 8 bases in the middle. The sequenced DNA: TGCGCCAGCAGCCAAGTTTCACCCAGGGGGCTAAAGGGCTACACCTTC. This codes for CASSQVSPRGLKGYTF.